This T cell receptor (beta chain) was profiled in a study of blood T cell repertoires in COVID-19 (dated by TCRdb to the early 2020s). A note on the overall study: Samples covering the acute and convalescent phases of COVID-19 were provided by collaborators in the United States, Italy and Spain. HLA class I and class II types, where available, came from metadata supplied by the sample provider rather than from assay-based typing. Samples came from the ongoing ImmuneRACE study (first 160 participants) plus 1,254 subjects from 6 global collaborators. The prospective study material was composed of cDNA or gDNA derived from T cells, B-cell-depleted T cells, or PBMCs. Sample metadata almost always included a de-identified subject ID, COVID-19 status, age in years and sex. The dataset comprised deeply sampled blood TCRbeta repertoires from subjects exposed to, actively infected with, or recovered from COVID-19. A freely available public database, intended as a resource for researchers studying the immune response to SARS-CoV-2, is where the repertoires were released. The paper as a whole reports these results and caveats: The amount of clinical and demographic metadata varied by source and participant and was provided uncurated.

A word on this clone: Its target antigen remains unknown. Base qualities are not at hand, and no much larger clone is one base apart.

From cysteine to phenylalanine, the CDR3 is 16 amino acids long. Only the CDR3 DNA stays, 48 bases, in frame from base 1. V loses 5 bases, J loses 0 bases, and the germline ends lie 14 bases apart. Per the germline V gene, MDHEN is the CDR1 and SYDVKM is the CDR2. TCRbeta CDR3 regions were amplified from genomic DNA using the immunoSEQ Assay, a bias-controlled multiplex PCR. In the paper's pipeline: The number of nucleated cells in each sample was estimated from the amplification of reference gene primers within the assay. Sequence reads were collapsed and filtered to measure the absolute abundance of every unique TCRbeta CDR3 rearrangement. For each sample, productive Simpson clonality was calculated as the square root of Simpson's diversity index across productive rearrangements. Drawn from immuneACCESS, this table holds only the in-frame rearrangements with V and J called that TCRdb kept. Clones are partly lost; checked studies trace under half to an unresolved V gene and leave the rest unexplained. V and J calls and clone size are those listed in that table; D and trimming were worked out from the DNA. Here the sample has approximately 140,000 clones; roughly 88% occur a single time. The ten largest account for about 1.5% of the sample.

The collaborating institutions used their own protocols to collect whole blood in K2EDTA tubes. Collaborator samples were shipped for TCRbeta analysis as frozen whole blood, isolated PBMCs, or DNA extracted from either sample type. The sequenced sample was peripheral blood. This receptor was identified in a woman aged 60-75 years with acute or convalescent COVID-19. Recombination joined TRBV28 with TRBJ1-5, with a weak D call of TRBD1 (6 bases match). The sequenced DNA: TGTGCCAGCAGTCCTGGGGGCCGACATAGCAATCAGCCCCAGCATTTT. It codes for CASSPGGRHSNQPQHF.